A single sample is the source of the 3 T cell receptor beta chains below, sequenced in a study of blood T cell repertoires in COVID-19. Sequencing used immunoSEQ multiplex PCR; TCRdb keeps in-frame clones, though not all of them. This sample yields roughly 400,000 clones, of which around 91% are seen a single time; 0.55% to 0.75% belongs to the top ten. Material: PBMCs or T cells enriched from blood (not recorded which). These receptors were collected from a young man who had recovered from COVID-19.

The chain combines TRBV2 with TRBJ1-2; the match to TRBD1 covers 11 bases. This CDR3 has 16 amino acids. Germline assignment: CDR1 SNHLY and CDR2 FYNNEI. J lost 8 bases, V lost 6 bases, and 14 bases had no gene match. CDR3 amino acids: CASSLDRGLRSGGYTF. The CDR3 DNA reads as TGTGCCAGCAGCTTGGACAGGGGGCTGAGGAGTGGAGGCTACACCTTC.

V and J are TRBV7-8 and TRBJ1-5; 8 nucleotides match TRBD1. Germline CDR1 SGHVS, CDR2 FQNEAQ. With 2 bases clipped from V and 0 bases from J, the junction kept 6 bases outside the gene matches. This CDR3 spans 17 amino acids. CDR3 in amino acids: CASSLQGARGSNQPQHF. The CDR3 coding sequence is TGTGCCAGCAGCTTACAGGGGGCAAGGGGTAGCAATCAGCCCCAGCATTTT.

This clone was seen only once. This chain uses TRBV5-6 with TRBJ1-4, with D perhaps matching TRBD1 (6 bases). Germline V gives CDR1 SGHDT, CDR2 YYEEEE. The CDR3 is made up of 16 amino acids. V lost 1 base and J 1 base, leaving 11 bases between the germline ends. CDR3 DNA sequence: TGTGCCAGCAGCTTGTTGTCAGGGGAAACTAATGAAAAACTGTTTTTT. It codes for CASSLLSGETNEKLFF.